Sequencing of this T cell receptor beta chain was carried out in a study of T cell changes during pregnancy in multiple sclerosis. Germline V gene lookup returns CDR1 MNHNS and CDR2 SASEGT. This CDR3 spans 15 amino acids. The germline V and J ends were trimmed by 1 base and 2 bases, with 11 bases remaining between them. Sequencing was performed with immunoSEQ multiplex PCR; in TCRdb, only in-frame clones are kept and a portion is missing. The sample lists about 36,000 clones; approximately 89% were seen once. This clone has more than one count but fewer than ten. The sequencing here drew on CD4+ T cells from peripheral blood mononuclear cells, taken after pregnancy. The chain combines TRBV6-1 with TRBJ1-2, with D unresolved. The receptor was derived from a female donor in good health, enrolled as a control in a pregnancy study. CDR3 amino acids: CASSEGFGRNYGYTF. The CDR3 DNA follows: TGTGCCAGCAGTGAAGGCTTTGGGAGGAACTATGGCTACACCTTC.